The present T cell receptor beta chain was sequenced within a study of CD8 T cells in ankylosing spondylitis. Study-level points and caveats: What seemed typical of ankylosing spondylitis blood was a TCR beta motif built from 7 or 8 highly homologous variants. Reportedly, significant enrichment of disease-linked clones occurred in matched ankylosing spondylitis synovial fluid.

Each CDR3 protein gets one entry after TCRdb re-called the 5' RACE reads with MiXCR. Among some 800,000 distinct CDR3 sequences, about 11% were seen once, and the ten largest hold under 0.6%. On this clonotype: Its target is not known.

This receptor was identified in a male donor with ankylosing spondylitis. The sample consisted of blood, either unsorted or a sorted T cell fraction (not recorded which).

The CDR3 here is CAISGQAEAFF. CDR3 nucleotides: TGTGCCATCAGTGGACAGGCTGAAGCTTTCTTT. The chain couples TRBV10-3 to TRBJ1-1; D is possibly TRBD1 (6 bases). V was trimmed by 4 bases and J by 6 bases, leaving 6 bases between them. This CDR3 contains 11 residues. From germline, CDR1 is ENHRY and CDR2 SYGVKD.